The clone carrying this T cell receptor beta chain came up once. The data were taken from a study of CD8 T cells in Susac syndrome. Reverse transcription of roughly 0.5 to 1 ug RNA was performed with random hexamers. Via MiXCR, TCRdb re-called the immunoSEQ multiplex PCR reads, giving one row per CDR3 protein. The table has hundreds of thousands of distinct CDR3 sequences, 92% seen once; the top ten hold around 0.14%. Germline assignment: CDR1 LNHDA and CDR2 SQIVND (reference sequence). Trimming cost V 11 bases and J 5 bases, with 18 bases left between them. CDR3 length: 13 amino acids. TCR beta sequencing was performed on blood CD8+ and CD4+ T cells. TEMRA cells were FACS-enriched, while CD8+ and CD4+ T cells were negatively isolated.

This rearrangement joins TRBV19 to TRBJ2-5; the D call may be TRBD1 or TRBD2 (5 bases each). Source material: CD8+ T cells from PBMCs. The sequence was collected from a human donor with multiple sclerosis. The CDR3 is CAGNPTREETQYF. CDR3 in DNA: TGTGCCGGTAATCCTACCAGGGAGGAGACCCAGTACTTC.